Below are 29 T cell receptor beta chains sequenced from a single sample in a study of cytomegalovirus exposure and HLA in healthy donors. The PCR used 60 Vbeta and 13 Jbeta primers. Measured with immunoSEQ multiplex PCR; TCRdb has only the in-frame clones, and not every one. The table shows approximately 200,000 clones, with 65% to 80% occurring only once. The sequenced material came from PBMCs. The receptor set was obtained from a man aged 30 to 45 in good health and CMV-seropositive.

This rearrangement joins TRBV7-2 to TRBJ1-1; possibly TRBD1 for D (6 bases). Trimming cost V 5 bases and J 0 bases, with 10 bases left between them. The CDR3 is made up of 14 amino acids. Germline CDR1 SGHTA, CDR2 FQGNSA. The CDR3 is CASSQGTMNTEAFF. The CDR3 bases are TGTGCCAGCAGCCAAGGGACAATGAACACTGAAGCTTTCTTT.

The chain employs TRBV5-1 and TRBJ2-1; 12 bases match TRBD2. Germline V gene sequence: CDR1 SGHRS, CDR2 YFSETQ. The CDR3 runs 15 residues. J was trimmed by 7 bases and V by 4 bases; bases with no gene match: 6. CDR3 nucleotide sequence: TGCGCCAGCAGCCAGCTAGCGGGAGGGGAGAATGAGCAGTTCTTC. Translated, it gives CASSQLAGGENEQFF.

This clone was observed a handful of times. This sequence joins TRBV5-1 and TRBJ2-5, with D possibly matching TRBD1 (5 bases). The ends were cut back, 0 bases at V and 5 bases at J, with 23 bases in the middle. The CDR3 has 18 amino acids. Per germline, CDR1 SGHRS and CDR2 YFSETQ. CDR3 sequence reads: CASSLGLPTVAGVETQYF. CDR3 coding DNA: TGCGCCAGCAGCTTGGGGTTACCGACAGTGGCCGGTGTCGAGACCCAGTACTTC.

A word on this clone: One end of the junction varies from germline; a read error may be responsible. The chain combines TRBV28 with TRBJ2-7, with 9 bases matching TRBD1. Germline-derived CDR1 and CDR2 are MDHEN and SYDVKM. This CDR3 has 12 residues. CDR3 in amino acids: CASSWRTGETDF. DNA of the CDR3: TGTGCCAGCAGTTGGAGGACAGGGGAAACCGACTTC.

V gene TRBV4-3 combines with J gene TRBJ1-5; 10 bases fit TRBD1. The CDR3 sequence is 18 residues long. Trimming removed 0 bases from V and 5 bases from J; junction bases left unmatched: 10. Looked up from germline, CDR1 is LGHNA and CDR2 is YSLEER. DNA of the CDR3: TGCGCCAGCAGCCAAGACCTCAGACAGGGGGCAAGGGATCAGCCCCAGCATTTT. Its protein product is CASSQDLRQGARDQPQHF.

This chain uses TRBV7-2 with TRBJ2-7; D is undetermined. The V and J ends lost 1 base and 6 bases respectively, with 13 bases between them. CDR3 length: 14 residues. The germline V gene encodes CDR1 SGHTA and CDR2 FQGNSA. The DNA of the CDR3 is TGTGCCAGCAGCTTAGAAGGTGCTGGGCCCGAGCAGTACTTC. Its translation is CASSLEGAGPEQYF.

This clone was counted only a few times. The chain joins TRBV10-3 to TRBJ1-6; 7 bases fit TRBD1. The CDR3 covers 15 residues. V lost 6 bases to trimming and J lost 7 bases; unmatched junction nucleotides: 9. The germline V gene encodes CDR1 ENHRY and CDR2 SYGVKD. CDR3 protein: CAISPRGDDNSPLHF. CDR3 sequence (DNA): TGTGCCATCAGCCCCAGGGGGGATGACAATTCACCCCTCCACTTT.

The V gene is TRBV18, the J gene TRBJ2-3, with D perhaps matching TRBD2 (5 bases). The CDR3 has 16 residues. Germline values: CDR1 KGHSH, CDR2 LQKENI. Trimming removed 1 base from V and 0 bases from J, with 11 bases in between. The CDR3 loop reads CASSPRQRSSTDTQYF. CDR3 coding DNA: TGTGCCAGCTCACCACGGCAGCGGAGTAGCACAGATACGCAGTATTTT.

The CDR3 sequence: CASSQARQERSYNEQFF. CDR3 nucleotides: TGTGCCAGCAGCCAAGCACGACAGGAGCGCTCCTACAATGAGCAGTTCTTC. This sequence joins TRBV4-2 and TRBJ2-1, with D perhaps matching TRBD1 (6 bases). Trimming removed 1 base at V and 0 bases at J, with 13 bases between. The CDR3 is 17 amino acids. Germline CDR1 and CDR2: LGHNA and YNFKEQ.

The CDR3 sequence: CASSLELNYGYTF. The CDR3 DNA reads as TGTGCCAGCAGCTTAGAACTAAACTATGGCTACACCTTC. The chain employs TRBV11-2 and TRBJ1-2; D unclear. The CDR3 loop spans 13 amino acids. The germline gives CDR1 SGHAT, CDR2 FQNNGV. The V and J ends lost 0 bases and 2 bases respectively, with 4 bases between them.

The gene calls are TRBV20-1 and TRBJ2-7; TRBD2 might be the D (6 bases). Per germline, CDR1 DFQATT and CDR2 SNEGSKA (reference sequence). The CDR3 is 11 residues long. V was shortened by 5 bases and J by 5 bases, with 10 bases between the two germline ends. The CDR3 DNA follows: TGCAGTGCTGAGGCGGGGCACGAGCAGTACTTC. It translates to CSAEAGHEQYF.

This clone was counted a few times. The CDR3 here is CASSSGQLVNSPLHF. CDR3 DNA sequence: TGTGCCAGCAGCTCCGGACAGCTAGTTAATTCACCCCTCCACTTT. V and J are TRBV7-2 and TRBJ1-6; D perhaps matches TRBD1 (6 bases). V was shortened by 4 bases and J by 6 bases, with 13 bases between the two germline ends. This CDR3 has 15 amino acids. Germline V gives CDR1 SGHTA, CDR2 FQGNSA. The whole variable domain, filled in from reference TRBV7-2 and TRBJ1-6, reads GAGVSQSPSNKVTEKGKDVELRCDPISGHTALYWYRQSLGQGLEFLIYFQGNSAPDKSGLPSDRFSAERTGGSVSTLTIQRTQQEDSAVYLCASSSGQLVNSPLHFGNGTRLTVT.

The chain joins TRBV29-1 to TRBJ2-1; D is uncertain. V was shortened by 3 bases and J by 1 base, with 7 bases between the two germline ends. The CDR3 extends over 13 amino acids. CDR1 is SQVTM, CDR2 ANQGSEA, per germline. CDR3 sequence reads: CSVDARSYNEQFF. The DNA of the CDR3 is TGCAGCGTTGACGCTAGATCCTACAATGAGCAGTTCTTC.

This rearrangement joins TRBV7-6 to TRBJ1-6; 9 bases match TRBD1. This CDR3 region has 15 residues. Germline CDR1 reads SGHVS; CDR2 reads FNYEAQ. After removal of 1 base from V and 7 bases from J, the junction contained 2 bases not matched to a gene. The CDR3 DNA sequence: TGTGCCAGCAGCTTAGGGACAGGGGAGAATTCACCCCTCCACTTT. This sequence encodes CASSLGTGENSPLHF.

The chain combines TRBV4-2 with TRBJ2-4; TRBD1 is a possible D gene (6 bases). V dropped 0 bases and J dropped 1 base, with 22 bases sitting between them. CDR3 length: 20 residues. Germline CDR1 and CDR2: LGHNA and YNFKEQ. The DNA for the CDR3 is TGTGCCAGCAGCCAAGAGGCCCCAACCGCAGGGGAACGGGCCAAAAACATTCAGTACTTC. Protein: CASSQEAPTAGERAKNIQYF.

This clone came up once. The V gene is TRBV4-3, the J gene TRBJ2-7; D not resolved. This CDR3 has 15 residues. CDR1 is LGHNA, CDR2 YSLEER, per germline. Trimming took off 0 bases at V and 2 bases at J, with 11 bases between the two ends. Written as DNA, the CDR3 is TGCGCCAGCAGCCAAGATCCCCAACAGCCCTACGAGCAGTACTTC. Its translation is CASSQDPQQPYEQYF.

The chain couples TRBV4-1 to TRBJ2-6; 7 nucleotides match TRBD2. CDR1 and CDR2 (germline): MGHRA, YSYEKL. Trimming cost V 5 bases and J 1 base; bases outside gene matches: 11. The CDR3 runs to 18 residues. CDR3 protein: CASSSRAQGLSGANVLTF. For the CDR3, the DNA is TGCGCCAGCAGCTCTCGAGCGCAGGGACTATCTGGGGCCAACGTCCTGACTTTC.

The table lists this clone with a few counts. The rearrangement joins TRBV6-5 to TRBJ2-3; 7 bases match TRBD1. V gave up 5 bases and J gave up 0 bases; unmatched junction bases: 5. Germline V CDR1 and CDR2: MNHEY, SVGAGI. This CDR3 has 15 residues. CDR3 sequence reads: CASSGTEVSTDTQYF. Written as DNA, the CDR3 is TGTGCCAGCAGTGGGACAGAAGTTAGCACAGATACGCAGTATTTT.

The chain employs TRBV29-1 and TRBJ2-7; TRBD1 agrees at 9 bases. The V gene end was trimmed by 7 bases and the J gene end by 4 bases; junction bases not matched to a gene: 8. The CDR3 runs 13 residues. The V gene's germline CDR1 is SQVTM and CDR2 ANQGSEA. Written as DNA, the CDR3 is TGCAGCGCCGCCGGGACAGGGAGATACGAGCAGTACTTC. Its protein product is CSAAGTGRYEQYF.

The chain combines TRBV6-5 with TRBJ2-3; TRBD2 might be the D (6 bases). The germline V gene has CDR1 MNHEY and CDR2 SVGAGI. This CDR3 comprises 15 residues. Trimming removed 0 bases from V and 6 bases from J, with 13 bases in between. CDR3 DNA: TGTGCCAGCAGTTACTCGATGTCGGGGGAGGATACGCAGTATTTT. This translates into CASSYSMSGEDTQYF.

The CDR3 region is CAGLTGKRFSGANVLTF. The CDR3 coding sequence is TGTGCCGGGCTAACAGGGAAGCGGTTCTCTGGGGCCAACGTCCTGACTTTC. The V and J genes are TRBV19 and TRBJ2-6; D might be TRBD1 (6 bases). Trimming pared 11 bases from V and 0 bases from J, leaving 20 bases between. CDR3 size: 17 residues. In germline, CDR1 is LNHDA, CDR2 SQIVND (reference sequence).

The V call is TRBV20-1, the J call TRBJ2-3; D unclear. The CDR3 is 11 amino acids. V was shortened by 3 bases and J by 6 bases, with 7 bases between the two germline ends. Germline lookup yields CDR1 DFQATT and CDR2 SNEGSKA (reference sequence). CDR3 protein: CSARHEDTQYF. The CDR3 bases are TGCAGTGCTAGGCACGAGGATACGCAGTATTTT.

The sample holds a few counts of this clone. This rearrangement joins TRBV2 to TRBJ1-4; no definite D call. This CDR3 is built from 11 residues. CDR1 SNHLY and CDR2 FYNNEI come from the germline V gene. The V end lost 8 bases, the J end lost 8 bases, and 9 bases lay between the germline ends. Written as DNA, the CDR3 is TGTGCCAGCGCCGGTTTGGAAAAACTGTTTTTT. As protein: CASAGLEKLFF.

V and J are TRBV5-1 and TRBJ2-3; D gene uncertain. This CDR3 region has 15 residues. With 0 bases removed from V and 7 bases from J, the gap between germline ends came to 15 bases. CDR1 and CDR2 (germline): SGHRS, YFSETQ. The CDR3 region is CASSLAVVRPNTQYF. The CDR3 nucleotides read TGCGCCAGCAGCTTGGCCGTAGTGCGGCCAAATACGCAGTATTTT.

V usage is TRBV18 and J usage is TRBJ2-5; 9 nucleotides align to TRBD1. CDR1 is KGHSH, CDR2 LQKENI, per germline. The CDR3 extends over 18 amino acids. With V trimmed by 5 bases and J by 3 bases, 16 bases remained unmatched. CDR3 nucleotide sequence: TGTGCCAGCTCATTTGTTTCCCACGGGACAGGGATCAAAGAGACCCAGTACTTC. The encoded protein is CASSFVSHGTGIKETQYF.

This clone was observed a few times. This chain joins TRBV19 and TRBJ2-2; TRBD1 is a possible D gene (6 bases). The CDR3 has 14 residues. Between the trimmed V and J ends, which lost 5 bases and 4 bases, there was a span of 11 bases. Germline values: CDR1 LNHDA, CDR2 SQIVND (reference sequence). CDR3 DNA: TGTGCCAGTAGTCCGACAGGCACCACCGGGGAGCTGTTTTTT. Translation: CASSPTGTTGELFF.

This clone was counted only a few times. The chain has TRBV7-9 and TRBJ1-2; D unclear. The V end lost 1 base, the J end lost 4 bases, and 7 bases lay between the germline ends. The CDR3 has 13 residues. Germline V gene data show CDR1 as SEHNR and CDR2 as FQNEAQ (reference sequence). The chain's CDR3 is CASSLGAGYGYTF. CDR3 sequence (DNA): TGTGCCAGCAGCTTAGGGGCCGGCTATGGCTACACCTTC. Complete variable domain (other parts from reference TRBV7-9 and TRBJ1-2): DTGVSQNPRHKITKRGQNVTFRCDPISEHNRLYWYRQTLGQGPEFLTYFQNEAQLEKSRLLSDRFSAERPKGSFSTLEIQRTEQGDSAMYLCASSLGAGYGYTFGSGTRLTVV.

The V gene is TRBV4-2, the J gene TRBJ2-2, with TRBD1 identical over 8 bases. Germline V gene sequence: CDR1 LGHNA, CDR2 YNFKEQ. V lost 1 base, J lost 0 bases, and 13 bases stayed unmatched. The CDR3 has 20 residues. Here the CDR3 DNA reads TGTGCCAGCAGCCAAGCTACCGGGACAGGTTATCGCGCGAACACCGGGGAGCTGTTTTTT. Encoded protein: CASSQATGTGYRANTGELFF.

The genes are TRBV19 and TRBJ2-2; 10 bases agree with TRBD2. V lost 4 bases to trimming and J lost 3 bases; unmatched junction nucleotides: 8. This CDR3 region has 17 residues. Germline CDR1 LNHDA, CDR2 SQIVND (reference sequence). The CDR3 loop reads CASSKHLAGDYTGELFF. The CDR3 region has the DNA TGTGCCAGTAGTAAACATCTAGCGGGAGATTACACCGGGGAGCTGTTTTTT.